In this sample, the clone carrying this T cell receptor beta chain turned up a few times. The germline gives CDR1 LGHNA, CDR2 YSLEER. This CDR3 is 15 amino acids long. V lost 4 bases to trimming and J lost 3 bases, with 12 bases between them. The data derive from a study of T-cell memory formation after mild COVID-19. TCRdb used MiXCR to reprocess the 5' RACE reads, holding one entry per CDR3 protein. This sample has roughly 240,000 distinct CDR3 sequences, with 15% found just once. The chain has TRBV4-3 and TRBJ1-4; D might be TRBD1 (6 bases). This TCR was sampled from an adult woman who had mild COVID-19 (a few samples of this study predate the infection). Cell type and time point are not known. The sequenced sample consisted of PBMCs or a T cell subset sorted from them (not recorded which). CDR3 loop: CASSPGQYANEKLFF. Written as DNA, the CDR3 is TGCGCCAGCAGCCCCGGACAGTATGCTAATGAAAAACTGTTTTTT.